This paragraph covers one T cell receptor (beta chain) sequence. The data are from a study of shared clonotypes between healthy human individuals. Assay: immunoSEQ multiplex PCR; the TCRdb copy retains only in-frame clones and omits some. The data show around 720,000 clones, 55% to 85% seen once. CDR1 and CDR2 from the germline V gene are LNHNV and YYDKDF (reference sequence). The CDR3 loop spans 17 amino acids. Trimming shortened V by 2 bases and J by 2 bases, and 15 bases separated the two germline ends. The sequence was collected from a woman in her thirties in good health. The sequencing sample was made of memory CD4+ T cells sorted from blood. Noted subset: CD45RA-negative fraction. The chain has TRBV15 and TRBJ2-2; D is perhaps TRBD1 (6 bases). The CDR3, as DNA: TGTGCCACCAGCAGATTCCTCGGGACACCAAACACCGGGGAGCTGTTTTTT. This encodes CATSRFLGTPNTGELFF.